This T cell receptor beta chain was observed in a study of beta chain features in type 1 diabetes. About the research overall: In all, around 100 million sorted cells from all samples were analyzed. Study observations and caveats: Shorter TCRB CDR3s, moderately but significantly so, marked every one of the four CD4+ subsets in Type 1 diabetes patients. Type 1 diabetes patients showed fewer insertions and more deletions at VDJ junctions.

Germline V CDR1 and CDR2: SGHTA, FQGNSA. Between the trimmed V and J ends, which lost 3 bases and 0 bases, there was a span of 9 bases. The CDR3 sequence is 14 residues long. Investigators reverse transcribed all isolated RNA, so they sequenced expressed TCRB transcripts. Measured with immunoSEQ multiplex PCR; TCRdb has only the in-frame clones, and not every one. The sample holds about 160,000 clones, 7.8% seen once. There are many counts of this clone. What it binds is unknown. This TCR was sampled from a woman between 35 and 50 years old with type 1 diabetes. This chain uses TRBV7-2 with TRBJ2-7, with D maybe TRBD1 (6 bases). Sequences were obtained from central memory CD4+ T cells from blood. CDR3 loop: CASSFDRLSYEQYF. CDR3 nucleotides: TGTGCCAGCAGCTTTGACAGGCTCTCCTACGAGCAGTACTTC.